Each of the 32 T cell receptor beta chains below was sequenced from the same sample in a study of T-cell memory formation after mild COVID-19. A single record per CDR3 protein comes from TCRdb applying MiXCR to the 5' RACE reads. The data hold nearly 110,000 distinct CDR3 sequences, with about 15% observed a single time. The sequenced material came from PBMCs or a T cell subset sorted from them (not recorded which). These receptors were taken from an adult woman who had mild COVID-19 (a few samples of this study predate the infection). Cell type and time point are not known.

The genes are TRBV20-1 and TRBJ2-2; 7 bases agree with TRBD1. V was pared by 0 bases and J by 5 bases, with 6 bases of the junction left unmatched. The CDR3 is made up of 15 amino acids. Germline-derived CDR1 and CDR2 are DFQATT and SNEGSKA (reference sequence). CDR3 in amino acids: CSARDPGTETGELFF. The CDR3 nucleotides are TGCAGTGCTAGAGACCCCGGGACAGAGACCGGGGAGCTGTTTTTT.

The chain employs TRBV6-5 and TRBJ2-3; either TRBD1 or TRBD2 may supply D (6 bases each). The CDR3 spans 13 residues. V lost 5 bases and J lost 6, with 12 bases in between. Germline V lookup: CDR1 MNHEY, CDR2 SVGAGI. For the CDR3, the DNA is TGTGCCAGCAGTGCGACTAGGGGGGATACGCAGTATTTT. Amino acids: CASSATRGDTQYF.

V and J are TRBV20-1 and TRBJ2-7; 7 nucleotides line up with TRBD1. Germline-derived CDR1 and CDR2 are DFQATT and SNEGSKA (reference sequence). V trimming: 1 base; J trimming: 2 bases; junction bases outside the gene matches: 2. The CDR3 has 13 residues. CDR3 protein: CSARAGTAYEQYF. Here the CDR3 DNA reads TGCAGTGCTAGAGCCGGGACAGCCTACGAGCAGTACTTC.

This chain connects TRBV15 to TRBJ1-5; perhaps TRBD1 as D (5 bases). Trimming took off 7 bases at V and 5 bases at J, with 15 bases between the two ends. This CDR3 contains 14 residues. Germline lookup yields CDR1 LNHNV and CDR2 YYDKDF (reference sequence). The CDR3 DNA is TGTGCCACCACCCTTTGGGGAGGGGATCAGCCCCAGCATTTT. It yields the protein CATTLWGGDQPQHF.

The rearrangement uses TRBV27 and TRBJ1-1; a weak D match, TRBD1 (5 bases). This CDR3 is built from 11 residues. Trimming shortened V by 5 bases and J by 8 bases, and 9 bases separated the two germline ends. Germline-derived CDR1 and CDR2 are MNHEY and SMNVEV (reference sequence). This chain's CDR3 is CASSASGEAFF. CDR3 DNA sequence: TGTGCCAGCAGTGCCTCAGGGGAAGCTTTCTTT.

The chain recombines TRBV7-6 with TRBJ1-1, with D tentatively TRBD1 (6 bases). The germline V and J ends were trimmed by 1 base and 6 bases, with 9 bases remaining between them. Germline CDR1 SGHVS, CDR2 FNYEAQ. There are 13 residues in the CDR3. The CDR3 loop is CASSLGRGAEAFF. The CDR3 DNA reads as TGTGCCAGCAGCTTAGGCAGGGGCGCTGAAGCTTTCTTT.

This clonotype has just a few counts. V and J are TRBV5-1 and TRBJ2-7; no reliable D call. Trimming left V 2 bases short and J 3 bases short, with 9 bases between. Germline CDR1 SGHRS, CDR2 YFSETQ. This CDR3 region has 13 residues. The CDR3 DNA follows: TGCGCCAGCAGCTTCCGTGACAACTACGAGCAGTACTTC. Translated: CASSFRDNYEQYF. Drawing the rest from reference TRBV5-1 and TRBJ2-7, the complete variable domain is KAGVTQTPRYLIKTRGQQVTLSCSPISGHRSVSWYQQTPGQGLQFLFEYFSETQRNKGNFPGRFSGRQFSNSRSEMNVSTLELGDSALYLCASSFRDNYEQYFGPGTRLTVT.

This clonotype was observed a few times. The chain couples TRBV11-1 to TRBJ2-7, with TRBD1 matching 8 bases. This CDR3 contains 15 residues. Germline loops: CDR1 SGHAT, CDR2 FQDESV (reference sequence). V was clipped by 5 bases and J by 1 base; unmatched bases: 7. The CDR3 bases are TGTGCCAGCAGCCTTCCGACAGGGGTTTCCTACGAGCAGTACTTC. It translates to CASSLPTGVSYEQYF.

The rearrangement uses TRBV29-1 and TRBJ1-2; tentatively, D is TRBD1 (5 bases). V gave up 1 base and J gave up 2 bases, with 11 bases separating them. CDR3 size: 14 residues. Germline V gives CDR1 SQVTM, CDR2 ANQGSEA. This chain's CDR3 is CSVEGGTENYGYTF. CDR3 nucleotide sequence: TGCAGCGTTGAAGGGGGGACGGAGAACTATGGCTACACCTTC.

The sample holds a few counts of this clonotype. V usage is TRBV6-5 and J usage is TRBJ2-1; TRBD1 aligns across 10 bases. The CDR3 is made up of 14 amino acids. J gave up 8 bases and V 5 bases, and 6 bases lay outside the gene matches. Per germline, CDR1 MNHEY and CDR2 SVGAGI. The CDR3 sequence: CASSPGQGHDEQFF. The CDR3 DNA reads TGTGCCAGCAGTCCGGGACAGGGGCATGATGAGCAGTTCTTC.

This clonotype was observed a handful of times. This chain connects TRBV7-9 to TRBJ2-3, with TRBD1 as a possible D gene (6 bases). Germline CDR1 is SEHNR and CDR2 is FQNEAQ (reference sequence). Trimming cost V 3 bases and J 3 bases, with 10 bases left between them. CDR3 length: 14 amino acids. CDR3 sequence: CASSFQGRTDTQYF. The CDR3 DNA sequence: TGTGCCAGCAGCTTTCAGGGGCGGACAGATACGCAGTATTTT.

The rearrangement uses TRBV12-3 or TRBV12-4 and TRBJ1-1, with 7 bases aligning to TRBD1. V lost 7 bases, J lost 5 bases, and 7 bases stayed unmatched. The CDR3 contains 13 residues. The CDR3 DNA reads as TGTGCCAGCAACCAGGGGGGTGAGACTGAAGCTTTCTTT. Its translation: CASNQGGETEAFF.

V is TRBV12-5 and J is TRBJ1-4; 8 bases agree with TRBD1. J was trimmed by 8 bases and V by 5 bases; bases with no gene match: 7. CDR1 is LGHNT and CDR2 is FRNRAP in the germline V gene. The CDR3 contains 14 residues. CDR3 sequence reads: CASGLDRVREKLFF. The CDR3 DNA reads TGTGCTAGTGGTCTGGACAGGGTGAGAGAAAAACTGTTTTTT.

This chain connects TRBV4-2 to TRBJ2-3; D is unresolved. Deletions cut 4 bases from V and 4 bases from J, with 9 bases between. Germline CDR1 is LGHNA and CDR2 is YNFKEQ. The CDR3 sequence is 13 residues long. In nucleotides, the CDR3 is TGTGCCAGCAGCCCGGCTGTCCCAGATACGCAGTATTTT. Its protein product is CASSPAVPDTQYF.

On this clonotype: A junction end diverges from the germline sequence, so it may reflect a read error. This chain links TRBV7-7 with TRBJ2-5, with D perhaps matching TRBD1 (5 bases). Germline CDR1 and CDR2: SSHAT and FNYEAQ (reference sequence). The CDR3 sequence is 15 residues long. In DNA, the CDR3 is TGTGCTAGCAGCTCCGGCAGGGTGTGGGGAGAGACCCAGTACTTC. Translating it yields CASSSGRVWGETQYF. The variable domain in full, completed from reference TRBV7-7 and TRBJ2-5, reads GAGVSQSPRYKVTKRGQDVTLRCDPISSHATLYWYQQALGQGPEFLTYFNYEAQPDKSGLPSDRFSAERPEGSISTLTIQRTEQRDSAMYRCASSSGRVWGETQYFGPGTRLLVL.

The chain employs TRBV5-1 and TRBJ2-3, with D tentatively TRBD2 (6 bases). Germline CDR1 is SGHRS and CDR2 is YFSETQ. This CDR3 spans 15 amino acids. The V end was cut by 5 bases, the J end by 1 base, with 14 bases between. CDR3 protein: CASRLHERGTDTQYF. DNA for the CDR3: TGCGCCAGCAGGCTCCATGAGCGGGGCACAGATACGCAGTATTTT. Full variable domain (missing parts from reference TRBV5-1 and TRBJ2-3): KAGVTQTPRYLIKTRGQQVTLSCSPISGHRSVSWYQQTPGQGLQFLFEYFSETQRNKGNFPGRFSGRQFSNSRSEMNVSTLELGDSALYLCASRLHERGTDTQYFGPGTRLTVL.

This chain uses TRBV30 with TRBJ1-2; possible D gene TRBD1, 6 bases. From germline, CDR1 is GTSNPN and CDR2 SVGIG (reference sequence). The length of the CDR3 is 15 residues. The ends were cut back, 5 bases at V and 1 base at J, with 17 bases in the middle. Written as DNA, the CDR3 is TGTGCCTGGGGGCGACAGGAACCTTATAACTATGGCTACACCTTC. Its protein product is CAWGRQEPYNYGYTF.

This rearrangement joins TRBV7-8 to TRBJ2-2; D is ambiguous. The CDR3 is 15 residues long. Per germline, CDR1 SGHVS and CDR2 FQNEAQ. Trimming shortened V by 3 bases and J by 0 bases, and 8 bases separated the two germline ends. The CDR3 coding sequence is TGTGCCAGCAGCTTGGTCAGGTCGAACACCGGGGAGCTGTTTTTT. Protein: CASSLVRSNTGELFF.

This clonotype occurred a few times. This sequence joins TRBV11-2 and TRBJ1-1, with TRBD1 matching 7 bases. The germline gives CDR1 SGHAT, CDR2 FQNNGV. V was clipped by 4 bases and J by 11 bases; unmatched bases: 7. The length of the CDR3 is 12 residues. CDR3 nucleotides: TGTGCCAGCAGCTCGAGGGGGCGGGAGGCTTTCTTT. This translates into CASSSRGREAFF.

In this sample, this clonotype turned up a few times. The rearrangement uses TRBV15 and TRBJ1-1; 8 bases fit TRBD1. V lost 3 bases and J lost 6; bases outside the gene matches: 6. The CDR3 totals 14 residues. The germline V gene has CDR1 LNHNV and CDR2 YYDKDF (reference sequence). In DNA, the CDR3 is TGTGCCACCAGCAGCTACAGGGGGGCGCCTGAAGCTTTCTTT. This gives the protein CATSSYRGAPEAFF.

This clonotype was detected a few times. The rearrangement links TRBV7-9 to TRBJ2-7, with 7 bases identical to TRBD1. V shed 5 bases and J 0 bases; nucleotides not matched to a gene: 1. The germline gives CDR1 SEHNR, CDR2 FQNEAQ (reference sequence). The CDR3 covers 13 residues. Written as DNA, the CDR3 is TGTGCCAGCAGCGGACAGGCCTCCTACGAGCAGTACTTC. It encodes CASSGQASYEQYF.

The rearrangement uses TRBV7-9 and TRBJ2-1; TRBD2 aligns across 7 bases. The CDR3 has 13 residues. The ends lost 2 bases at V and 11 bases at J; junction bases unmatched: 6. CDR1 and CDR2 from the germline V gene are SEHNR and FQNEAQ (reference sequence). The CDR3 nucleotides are TGTGCCAGCAGCTTACCTCGGGAGGCCAAGCAGTTCTTC. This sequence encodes CASSLPREAKQFF. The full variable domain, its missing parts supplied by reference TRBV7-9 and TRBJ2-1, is DTGVSQNPRHKITKRGQNVTFRCDPISEHNRLYWYRQTLGQGPEFLTYFQNEAQLEKSRLLSDRFSAERPKGSFSTLEIQRTEQGDSAMYLCASSLPREAKQFFGPGTRLTVL.

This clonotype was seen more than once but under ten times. The DNA for the CDR3 is TGTGCCAGCAGCCCAAGCAAACGGGGAACCTTCAGGACTAATGAAAAACTGTTTTTT. Translating gives CASSPSKRGTFRTNEKLFF. The V gene is TRBV21-1, the J gene TRBJ1-4. TRBV21-1 is designated a pseudogene. The CDR3 is made up of 19 amino acids.

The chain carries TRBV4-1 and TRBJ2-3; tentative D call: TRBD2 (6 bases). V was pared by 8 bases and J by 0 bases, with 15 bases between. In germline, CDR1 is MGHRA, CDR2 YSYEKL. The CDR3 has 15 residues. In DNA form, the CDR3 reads TGCGCCAGCTCCCCTAGCGTGACTAGCACAGATACGCAGTATTTT. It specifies CASSPSVTSTDTQYF.

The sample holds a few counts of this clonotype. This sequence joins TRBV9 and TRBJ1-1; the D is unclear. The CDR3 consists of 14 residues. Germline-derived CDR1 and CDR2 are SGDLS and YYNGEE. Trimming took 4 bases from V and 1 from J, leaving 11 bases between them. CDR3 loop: CASSPTLANTEAFF. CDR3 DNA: TGTGCCAGCAGCCCTACTTTGGCGAACACTGAAGCTTTCTTT.

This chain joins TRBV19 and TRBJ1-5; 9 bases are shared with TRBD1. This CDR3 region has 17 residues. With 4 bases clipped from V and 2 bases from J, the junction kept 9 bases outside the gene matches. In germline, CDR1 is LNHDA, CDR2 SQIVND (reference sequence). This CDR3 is CASSTSRDRVGNQPQHF. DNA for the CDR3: TGTGCCAGTAGTACTTCCCGGGACAGGGTGGGCAATCAGCCCCAGCATTTT.

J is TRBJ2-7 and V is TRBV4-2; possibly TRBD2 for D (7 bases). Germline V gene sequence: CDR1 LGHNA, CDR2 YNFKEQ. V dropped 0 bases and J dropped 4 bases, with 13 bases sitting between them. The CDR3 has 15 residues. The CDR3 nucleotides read TGTGCCAGCAGCCAAGAGTACGGGGGGCAGTACGAGCAGTACTTC. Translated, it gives CASSQEYGGQYEQYF.

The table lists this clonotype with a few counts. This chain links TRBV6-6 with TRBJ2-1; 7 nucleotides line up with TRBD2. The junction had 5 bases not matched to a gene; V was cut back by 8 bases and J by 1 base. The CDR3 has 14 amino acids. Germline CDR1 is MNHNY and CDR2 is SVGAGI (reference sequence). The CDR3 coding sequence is TGTGCCAGCGGGAGCGGGGTTTCCTACAATGAGCAGTTCTTC. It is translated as CASGSGVSYNEQFF.

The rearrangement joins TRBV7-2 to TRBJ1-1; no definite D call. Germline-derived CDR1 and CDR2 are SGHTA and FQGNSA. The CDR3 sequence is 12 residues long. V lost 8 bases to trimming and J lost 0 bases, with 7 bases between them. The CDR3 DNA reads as TGTGCCAGCGGTGGGGTGAACACTGAAGCTTTCTTT. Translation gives CASGGVNTEAFF.

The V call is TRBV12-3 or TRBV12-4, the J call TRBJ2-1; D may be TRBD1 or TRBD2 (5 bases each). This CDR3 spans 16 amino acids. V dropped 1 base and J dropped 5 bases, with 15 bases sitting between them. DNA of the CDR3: TGTGCCAGCAGTTTAGTCCCGGGACCCCCGCACAATGAGCAGTTCTTC. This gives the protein CASSLVPGPPHNEQFF.

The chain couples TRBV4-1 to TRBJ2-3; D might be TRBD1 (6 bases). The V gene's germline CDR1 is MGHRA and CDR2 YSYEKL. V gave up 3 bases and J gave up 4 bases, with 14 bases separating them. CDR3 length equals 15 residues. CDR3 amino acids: CASSQPDSFSDTQYF. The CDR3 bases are TGCGCCAGCAGCCAGCCGGACAGTTTTTCAGATACGCAGTATTTT.

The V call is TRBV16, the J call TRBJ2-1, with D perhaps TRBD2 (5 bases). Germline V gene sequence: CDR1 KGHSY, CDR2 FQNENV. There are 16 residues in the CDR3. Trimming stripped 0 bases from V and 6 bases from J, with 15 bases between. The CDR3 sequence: CASSQSLASTFNEQFF. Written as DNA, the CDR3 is TGTGCCAGCAGCCAATCGCTGGCTAGCACTTTCAATGAGCAGTTCTTC.